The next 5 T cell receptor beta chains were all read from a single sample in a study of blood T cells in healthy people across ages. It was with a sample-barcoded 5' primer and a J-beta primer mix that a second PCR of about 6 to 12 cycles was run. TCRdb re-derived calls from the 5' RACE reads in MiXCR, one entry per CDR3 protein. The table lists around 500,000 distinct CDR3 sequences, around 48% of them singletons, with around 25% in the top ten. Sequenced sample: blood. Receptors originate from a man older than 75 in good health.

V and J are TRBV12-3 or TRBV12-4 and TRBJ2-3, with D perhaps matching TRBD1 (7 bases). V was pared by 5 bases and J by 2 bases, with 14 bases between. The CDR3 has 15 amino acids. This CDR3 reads CASSGGTAVTDTQYF. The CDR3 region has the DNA TGTGCCAGCAGTGGCGGGACAGCAGTCACAGATACGCAGTATTTT.

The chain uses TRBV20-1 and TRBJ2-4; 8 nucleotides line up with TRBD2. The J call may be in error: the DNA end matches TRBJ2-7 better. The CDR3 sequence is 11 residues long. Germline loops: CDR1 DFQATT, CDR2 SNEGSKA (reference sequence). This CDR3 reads CSSGGTNEQYF. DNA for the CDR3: TGCAGTTCGGGGGGGACGAACGAGCAGTACTTC.

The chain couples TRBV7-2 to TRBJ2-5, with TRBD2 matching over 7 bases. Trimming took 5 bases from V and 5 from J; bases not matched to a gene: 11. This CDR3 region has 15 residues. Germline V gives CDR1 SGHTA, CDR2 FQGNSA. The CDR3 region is CASSNVAGPRETQYF. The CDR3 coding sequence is TGTGCCAGCAGCAACGTAGCGGGCCCTAGGGAGACCCAGTACTTC.

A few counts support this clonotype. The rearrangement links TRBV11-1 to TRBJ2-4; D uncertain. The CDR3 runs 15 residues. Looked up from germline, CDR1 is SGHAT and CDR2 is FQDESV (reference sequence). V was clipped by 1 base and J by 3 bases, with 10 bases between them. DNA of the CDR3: TGTGCCAGCAGCTTAGGACGGAATTACAAAAACATTCAGTACTTC. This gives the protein CASSLGRNYKNIQYF.

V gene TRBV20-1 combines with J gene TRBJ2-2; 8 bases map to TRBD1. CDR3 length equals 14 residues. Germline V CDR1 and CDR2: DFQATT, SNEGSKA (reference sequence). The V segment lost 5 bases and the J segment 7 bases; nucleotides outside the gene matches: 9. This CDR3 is CSAPRRTGIGELFF. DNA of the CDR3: TGCAGTGCTCCTCGCCGGACAGGGATCGGGGAGCTGTTTTTT.